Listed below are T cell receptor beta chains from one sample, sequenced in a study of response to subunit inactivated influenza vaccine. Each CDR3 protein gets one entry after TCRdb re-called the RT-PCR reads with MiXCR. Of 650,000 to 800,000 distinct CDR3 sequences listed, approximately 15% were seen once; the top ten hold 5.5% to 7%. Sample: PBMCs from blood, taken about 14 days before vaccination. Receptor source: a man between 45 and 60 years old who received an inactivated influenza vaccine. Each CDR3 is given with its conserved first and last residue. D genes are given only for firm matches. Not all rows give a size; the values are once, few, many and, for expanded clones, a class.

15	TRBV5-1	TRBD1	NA	CASSLTSFPGQGRFF
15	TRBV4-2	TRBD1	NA	CASSQQGATNEKLFF
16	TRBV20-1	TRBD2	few	CSAKRTSGTPGETQYF
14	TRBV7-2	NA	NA	CASSLLGQSNGYTF
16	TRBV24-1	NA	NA	CATSGGEDGHQETQYF
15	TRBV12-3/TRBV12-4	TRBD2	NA	CASSQTSGVSYEQYF
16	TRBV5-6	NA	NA	CASSLPSPRATWELFF
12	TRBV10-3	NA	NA	CATMDFNQPQHF
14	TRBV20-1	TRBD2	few	CSARDGTSLNEQFF
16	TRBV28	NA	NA	CAATPRDTLAKNIQYF
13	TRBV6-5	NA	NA	CASSYRITYEQYF
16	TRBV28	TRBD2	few	CASSFGAGVPQETQYF
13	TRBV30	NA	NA	CAWSTLAGSRQFF
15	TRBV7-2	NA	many	CASSLVEGSGNTIYF
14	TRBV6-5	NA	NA	CASSYLDGERKLFF
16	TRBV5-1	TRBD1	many	CASSVAQGAGTGELFF
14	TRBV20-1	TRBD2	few	CSAGTSLGQETQYF
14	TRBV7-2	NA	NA	CASSLGRQGNGYTF
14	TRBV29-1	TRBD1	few	CSVIGTDSNQPQHF
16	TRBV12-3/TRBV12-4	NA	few	CASSYRLVPGLDTQYF
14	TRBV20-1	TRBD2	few	CSAPSGARTDTQYF
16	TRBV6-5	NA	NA	CASSYSGAPTNEKLFF
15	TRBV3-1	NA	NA	CASSHRGQTNEKLFF
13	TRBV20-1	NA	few	CSASKGWSYEQYF
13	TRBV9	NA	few	CASGSGANTEAFF
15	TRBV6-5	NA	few	CASSYSGARHNVLTF
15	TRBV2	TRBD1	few	CASKSGTGGTDTQYF
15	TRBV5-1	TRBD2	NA	CASSLASGGGETQYF
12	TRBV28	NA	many	CASSSLNQPQHF